Below, 7 T cell receptor beta chains from the same sample are listed, as sequenced in a study of T cells after yellow fever vaccination. TCRdb recomputed calls from the 5' RACE reads with MiXCR, one row per CDR3 protein. The table lists about 96,000 distinct CDR3 sequences, about 8.4% of them singletons. Sequencing used CD8+ T cells not binding an NS4B(214-222) dextramer, sorted from PBMCs, obtained less than 16 days after the first yellow fever vaccination. These TCRs come from a man in his late teens or twenties who received the YFV17D yellow fever vaccine.

This chain joins TRBV6-1 and TRBJ2-7; D remains unclear. Germline CDR1 MNHNS, CDR2 SASEGT. V was cut by 9 bases and J by 3 bases, with 12 bases left in between. CDR3 size: 12 residues. CDR3 protein: CARLMLYYEQYV. In DNA form, the CDR3 reads TGTGCCAGATTGATGCTTTACTACGAGCAGTACGTC.

The chain couples TRBV9 to TRBJ1-5, with 7 positions matching TRBD1. The V segment lost 7 bases and the J segment 6 bases; nucleotides outside the gene matches: 7. This CDR3 comprises 13 residues. Germline V gene data show CDR1 as SGDLS and CDR2 as YYNGEE. The CDR3 bases are TGTGCCAGCTCAGGGGGGCTAGGTCAGCCCCAGCATTTT. Protein product: CASSGGLGQPQHF. Combining the CDR3 with reference TRBV9 and TRBJ1-5 gives the whole variable domain DSGVTQTPKHLITATGQRVTLRCSPRSGDLSVYWYQQSLDQGLQFLIQYYNGEERAKGNILERFSAQQFPDLHSELNLSSLELGDSALYFCASSGGLGQPQHFGDGTRLSIL.

This clonotype came up a few times. V is TRBV11-2 and J is TRBJ1-5; tentative D call: TRBD1 (5 bases). This CDR3 spans 14 amino acids. Deletions cut 2 bases from V and 11 bases from J, with 16 bases between. Germline V CDR1 and CDR2: SGHAT, FQNNGV. The CDR3 sequence: CASSLLPAGGTQHF. The CDR3 DNA sequence: TGTGCCAGCAGCTTACTACCGGCCGGGGGGACCCAGCATTTT.

The sample holds a few counts of this clonotype. The genes are TRBV5-1 and TRBJ2-1; 7 bases agree with TRBD1. This CDR3 spans 16 amino acids. Germline V gives CDR1 SGHRS, CDR2 YFSETQ. The ends lost 6 bases at V and 4 bases at J; junction bases unmatched: 13. DNA of the CDR3: TGCGCCAGCACGCCTGCCGTGGACAGGCCGTACAATGAGCAGTTCTTC. Translated: CASTPAVDRPYNEQFF.

This chain connects TRBV4-1 to TRBJ2-2; 10 bases are shared with TRBD1. The CDR3 totals 16 residues. The germline V gene encodes CDR1 MGHRA and CDR2 YSYEKL. After removal of 1 base from V and 5 bases from J, the junction contained 4 bases not matched to a gene. CDR3 loop: CASSQGTGGLTGELFF. CDR3 bases: TGCGCCAGCAGCCAAGGGACAGGGGGTTTAACCGGGGAGCTGTTTTTT.

This clonotype was observed a few times. The chain is built from TRBV4-3 and TRBJ2-7, with D possibly being TRBD1 (6 bases). V shed 1 base and J shed 3 bases, with 13 bases lying between them. CDR1 and CDR2 from the germline V gene are LGHNA and YSLEER. CDR3 length: 15 residues. CDR3 amino acids: CASSQVQGQGYEQYF. CDR3 DNA: TGCGCCAGCAGCCAAGTCCAGGGGCAGGGCTACGAGCAGTACTTC.

The chain combines TRBV9 with TRBJ1-1; D remains unclear. V was clipped by 4 bases and J by 1 base, with 14 bases between them. The germline V gene encodes CDR1 SGDLS and CDR2 YYNGEE. The CDR3 has 15 amino acids. The chain's CDR3 is CASSPSGNRNTEAFF. As DNA, the CDR3 is TGTGCCAGCAGCCCTTCGGGGAATAGGAACACTGAAGCTTTCTTT. The full variable domain, with the rest looked up from reference TRBV9 and TRBJ1-1, is DSGVTQTPKHLITATGQRVTLRCSPRSGDLSVYWYQQSLDQGLQFLIQYYNGEERAKGNILERFSAQQFPDLHSELNLSSLELGDSALYFCASSPSGNRNTEAFFGQGTRLTVV.